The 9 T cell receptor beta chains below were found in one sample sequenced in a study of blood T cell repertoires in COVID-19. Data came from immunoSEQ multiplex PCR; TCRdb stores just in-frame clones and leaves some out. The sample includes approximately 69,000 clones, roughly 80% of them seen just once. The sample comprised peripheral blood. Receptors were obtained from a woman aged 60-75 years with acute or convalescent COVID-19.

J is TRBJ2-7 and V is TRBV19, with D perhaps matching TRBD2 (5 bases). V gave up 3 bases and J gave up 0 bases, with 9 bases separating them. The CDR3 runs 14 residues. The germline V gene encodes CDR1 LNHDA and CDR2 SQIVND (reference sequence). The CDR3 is CASSIRDGSYEQYF. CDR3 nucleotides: TGTGCCAGTAGTATCCGGGATGGCTCCTACGAGCAGTACTTC.

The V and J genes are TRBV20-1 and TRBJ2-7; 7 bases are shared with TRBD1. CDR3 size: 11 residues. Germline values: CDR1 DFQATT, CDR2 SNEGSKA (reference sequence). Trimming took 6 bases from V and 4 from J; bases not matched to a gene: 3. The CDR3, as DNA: TGCAGTGCGGGCAGGGGGTACGAGCAGTACTTC. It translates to CSAGRGYEQYF.

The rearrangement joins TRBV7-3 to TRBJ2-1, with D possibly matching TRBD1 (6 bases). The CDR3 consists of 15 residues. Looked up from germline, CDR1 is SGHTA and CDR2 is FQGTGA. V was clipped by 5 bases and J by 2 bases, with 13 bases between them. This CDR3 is CASSPLDSAYNEQFF. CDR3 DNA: TGTGCCAGCAGCCCATTGGACAGTGCCTACAATGAGCAGTTCTTC.

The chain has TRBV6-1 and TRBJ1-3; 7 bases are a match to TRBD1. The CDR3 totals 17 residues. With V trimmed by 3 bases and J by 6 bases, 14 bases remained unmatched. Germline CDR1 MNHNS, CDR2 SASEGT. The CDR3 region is CASSDGGTRDSPNTIYF. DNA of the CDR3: TGTGCCAGCAGTGATGGAGGGACCCGGGACAGCCCAAACACCATATATTTT.

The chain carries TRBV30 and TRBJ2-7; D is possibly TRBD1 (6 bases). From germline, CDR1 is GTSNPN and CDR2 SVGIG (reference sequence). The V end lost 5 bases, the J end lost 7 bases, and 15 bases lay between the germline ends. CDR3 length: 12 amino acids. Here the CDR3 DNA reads TGTGCCTGGGGGAAGGGGGTAAGGGAGCAGTACTTC. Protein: CAWGKGVREQYF.

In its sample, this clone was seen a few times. CDR3 protein: CASSGWTGGNSPLHF. In nucleotides, the CDR3 is TGTGCCAGCAGTGGGTGGACAGGGGGAAATTCACCCCTCCACTTT. V is TRBV2 and J is TRBJ1-6, with TRBD1 identical over 10 bases. CDR1 is SNHLY and CDR2 is FYNNEI in the germline V gene. The V gene end was trimmed by 4 bases and the J gene end by 7 bases; junction bases not matched to a gene: 4. The CDR3 consists of 15 residues.

The CDR3 here is CASRTYTSVYEQYF. In DNA form, the CDR3 reads TGTGCCAGCAGGACCTATACTAGCGTCTACGAGCAGTACTTC. The rearrangement joins TRBV2 to TRBJ2-7; 7 bases are a match to TRBD2. V dropped 6 bases and J dropped 3; count of bases not matched to a gene: 8. This CDR3 is built from 14 residues. Per germline, CDR1 SNHLY and CDR2 FYNNEI.

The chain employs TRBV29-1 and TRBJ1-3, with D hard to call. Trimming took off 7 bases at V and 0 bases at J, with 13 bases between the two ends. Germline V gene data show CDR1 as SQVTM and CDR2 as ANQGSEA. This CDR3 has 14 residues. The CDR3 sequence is CSARGMGSGNTIYF. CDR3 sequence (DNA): TGCAGCGCCCGGGGAATGGGCTCTGGAAACACCATATATTTT.

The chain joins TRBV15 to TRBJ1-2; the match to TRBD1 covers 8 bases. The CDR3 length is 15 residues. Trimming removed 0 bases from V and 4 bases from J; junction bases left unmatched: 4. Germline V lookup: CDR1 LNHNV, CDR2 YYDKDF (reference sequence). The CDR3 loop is CATSRDLDRAYGYTF. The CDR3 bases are TGTGCCACCAGCAGAGATCTGGACAGGGCCTATGGCTACACCTTC.